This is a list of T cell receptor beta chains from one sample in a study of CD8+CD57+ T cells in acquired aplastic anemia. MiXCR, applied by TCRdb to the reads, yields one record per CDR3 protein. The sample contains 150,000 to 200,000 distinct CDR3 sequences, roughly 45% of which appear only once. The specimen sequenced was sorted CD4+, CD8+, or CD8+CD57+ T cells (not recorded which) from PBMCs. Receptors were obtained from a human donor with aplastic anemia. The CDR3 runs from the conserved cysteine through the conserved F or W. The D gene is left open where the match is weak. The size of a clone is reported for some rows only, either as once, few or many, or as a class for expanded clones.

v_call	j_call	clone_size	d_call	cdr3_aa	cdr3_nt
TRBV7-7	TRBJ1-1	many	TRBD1	CASSPHTGDSTEAFF	TGTGCTAGCAGCCCCCACACAGGGGATTCCACTGAAGCTTTCTTT
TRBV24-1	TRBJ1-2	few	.	CATSLGPYYGYTF	TGTGCCACCAGTTTGGGACCATACTATGGCTACACCTTC
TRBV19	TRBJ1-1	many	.	CASSIQDGTEAFF	TGTGCCAGTAGTATACAGGATGGCACTGAAGCTTTCTTT
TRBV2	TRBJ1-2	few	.	CASSEHYGYTF	TGTGCCAGCAGTGAACACTATGGCTACACCTTC
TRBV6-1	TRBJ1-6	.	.	CASSESPGLYNSPLHF	TGTGCCAGCAGTGAATCGCCGGGACTTTATAATTCACCCCTCCACTTT
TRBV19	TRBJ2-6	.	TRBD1	CASSLQGISSGANVLTF	TGTGCCAGTAGCCTACAGGGGATATCCTCTGGGGCCAACGTCCTGACTTTC
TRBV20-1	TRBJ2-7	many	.	CSASTLQGQSYEQYF	TGCAGTGCTAGTACCCTGCAAGGACAGTCCTACGAGCAGTACTTC
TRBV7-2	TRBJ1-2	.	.	CASSLGLYNYGYTF	TGTGCCAGCAGCTTGGGACTTTATAACTATGGCTACACCTTC
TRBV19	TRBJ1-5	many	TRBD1	CASSRQGHSNQPQHF	TGTGCCAGTAGTAGACAGGGGCATAGCAATCAGCCCCAGCATTTT
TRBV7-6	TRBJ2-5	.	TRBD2	CASSKRIIAGGQETQYF	TGTGCCAGCAGCAAGAGGATAATAGCGGGGGGCCAAGAGACCCAGTACTTC
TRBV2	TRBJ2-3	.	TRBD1	CASSESGQGTSTDTQYF	TGTGCCAGCAGTGAATCGGGACAGGGTACTAGCACAGATACGCAGTATTTT
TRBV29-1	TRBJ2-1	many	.	CSSTKGWVDEQFF	TGCAGCTCCACGAAGGGGTGGGTTGATGAGCAGTTCTTC
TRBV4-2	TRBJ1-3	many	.	CASSQSPGNTIYF	TGTGCCAGCAGCCAATCCCCTGGAAACACCATATATTTT
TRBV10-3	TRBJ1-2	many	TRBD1	CAISSRTGQLSNYGYTF	TGTGCCATCAGTTCCCGGACAGGTCAACTTTCTAACTATGGCTACACCTTC
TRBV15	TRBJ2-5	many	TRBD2	CATSRPQGLAGAETQYF	TGTGCCACCAGCAGACCCCAGGGCCTAGCGGGAGCAGAGACCCAGTACTTC
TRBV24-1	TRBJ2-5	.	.	CATTASPGQMGLKGTQYF	TGTGCCACCACTGCTAGCCCGGGACAAATGGGCCTCAAAGGGACCCAGTACTTC
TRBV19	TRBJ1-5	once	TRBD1	CASSVGQGATNQPQHF	TGTGCCAGTAGTGTGGGACAGGGGGCTACTAATCAGCCCCAGCATTTT
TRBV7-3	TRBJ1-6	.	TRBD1	CASSLDPGQENSPLHF	TGTGCCAGCAGCTTAGATCCGGGACAGGAGAATTCACCCCTCCACTTT
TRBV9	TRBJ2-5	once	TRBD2	CASSGGLAGGLGETQYF	TGTGCCAGCAGCGGTGGACTAGCGGGGGGCCTAGGGGAGACCCAGTACTTC
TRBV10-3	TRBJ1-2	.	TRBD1	CAISAWDRGSVDGYTF	TGTGCCATCAGCGCCTGGGACAGGGGCTCTGTGGATGGCTACACCTTC
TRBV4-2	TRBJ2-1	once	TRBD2	CASSQDSASGGYDEQLF	TGTGCCAGCAGCCAAGATTCGGCTAGCGGGGGGTACGATGAGCAGCTCTTC
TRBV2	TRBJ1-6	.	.	CASSESLGRNSPLHF	TGTGCCAGCAGTGAATCGCTCGGAAGGAATTCACCCCTCCACTTT
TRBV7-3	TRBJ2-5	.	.	CASSENQPQYF	TGTGCCAGCAGTGAAAATCAGCCCCAGTACTTC
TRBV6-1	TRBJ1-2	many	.	CASSESRGGDYGYTF	TGTGCCAGCAGTGAATCCAGGGGTGGTGACTATGGCTACACCTTC
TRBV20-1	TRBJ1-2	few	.	CSALSYDPVSGYTF	TGCAGTGCTCTATCCTACGACCCAGTAAGCGGCTACACCTTC
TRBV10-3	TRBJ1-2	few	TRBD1	CAISEGQGVGYTF	TGTGCCATCAGTGAAGGTCAGGGGGTTGGCTACACCTTC
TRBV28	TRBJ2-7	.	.	CASSFQSRDLYEQYF	TGTGCCAGCAGTTTTCAGTCTAGGGACTTGTACGAGCAGTACTTC
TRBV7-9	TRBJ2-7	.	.	CASSLETGSAEQYF	TGTGCCAGCAGCTTAGAGACGGGGAGCGCCGAGCAGTACTTC